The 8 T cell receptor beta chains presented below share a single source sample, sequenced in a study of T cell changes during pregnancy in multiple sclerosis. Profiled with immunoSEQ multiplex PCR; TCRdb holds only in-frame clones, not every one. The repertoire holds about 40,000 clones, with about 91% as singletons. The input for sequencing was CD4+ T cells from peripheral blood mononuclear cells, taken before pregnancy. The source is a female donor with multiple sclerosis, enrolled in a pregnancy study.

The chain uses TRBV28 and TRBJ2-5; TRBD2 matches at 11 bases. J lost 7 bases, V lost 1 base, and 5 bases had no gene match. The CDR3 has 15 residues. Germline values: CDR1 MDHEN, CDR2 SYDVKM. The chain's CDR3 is CASSLSGLAGGTQYF. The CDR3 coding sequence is TGTGCCAGCAGTTTATCTGGGCTAGCGGGAGGGACCCAGTACTTC.

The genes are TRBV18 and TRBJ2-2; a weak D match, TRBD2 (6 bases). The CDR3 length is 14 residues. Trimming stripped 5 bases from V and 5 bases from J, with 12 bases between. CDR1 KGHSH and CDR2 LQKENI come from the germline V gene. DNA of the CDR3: TGTGCCAGCTCATCCGGGACTCGGACCGGGGAGCTGTTTTTT. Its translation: CASSSGTRTGELFF. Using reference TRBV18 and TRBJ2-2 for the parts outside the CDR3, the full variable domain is NAGVMQNPRHLVRRRGQEARLRCSPMKGHSHVYWYRQLPEEGLKFMVYLQKENIIDESGMPKERFSAEFPKEGPSILRIQQVVRGDSAAYFCASSSGTRTGELFFGEGSRLTVL.

The CDR3 DNA sequence: TGTGCCAGCAGCTTGGTGGGACTAGACACCGGGGAGCTGTTTTTT. This gives the protein CASSLVGLDTGELFF. V gene TRBV5-4 combines with J gene TRBJ2-2, with TRBD2 identical over 8 bases. V was clipped by 0 bases and J by 3 bases; unmatched bases: 1. The CDR3 is 15 amino acids. CDR1 SGHNT and CDR2 YYREEE come from the germline V gene (reference sequence).

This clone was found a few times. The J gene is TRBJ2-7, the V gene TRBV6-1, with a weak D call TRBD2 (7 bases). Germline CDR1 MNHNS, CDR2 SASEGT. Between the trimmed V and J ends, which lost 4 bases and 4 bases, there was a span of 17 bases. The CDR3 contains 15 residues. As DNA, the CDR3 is TGTGCCAGCAGTGGAAAAAGCGGGACATCTTACGAGCAGTACTTC. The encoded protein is CASSGKSGTSYEQYF.

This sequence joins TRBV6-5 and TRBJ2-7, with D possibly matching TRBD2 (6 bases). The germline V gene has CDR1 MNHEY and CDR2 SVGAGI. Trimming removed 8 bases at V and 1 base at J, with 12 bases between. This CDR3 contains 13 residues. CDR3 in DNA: TGTGCCAGCCGGGACTTACCGTCCTACGAGCAGTACTTC. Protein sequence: CASRDLPSYEQYF.

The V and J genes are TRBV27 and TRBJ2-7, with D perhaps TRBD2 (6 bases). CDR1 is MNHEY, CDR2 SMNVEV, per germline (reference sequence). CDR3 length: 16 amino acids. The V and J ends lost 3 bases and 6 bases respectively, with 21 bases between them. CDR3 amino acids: CASSLRGLLQRREQYF. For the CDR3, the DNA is TGTGCCAGCAGTTTGAGGGGACTTTTACAACGGCGCGAGCAGTACTTC.

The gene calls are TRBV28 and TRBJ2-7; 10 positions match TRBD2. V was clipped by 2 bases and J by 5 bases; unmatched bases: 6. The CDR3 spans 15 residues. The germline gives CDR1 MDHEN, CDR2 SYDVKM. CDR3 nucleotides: TGTGCCAGCAGTTTAGTGGGAGCGGGAGGGGACGAGCAGTACTTC. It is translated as CASSLVGAGGDEQYF.

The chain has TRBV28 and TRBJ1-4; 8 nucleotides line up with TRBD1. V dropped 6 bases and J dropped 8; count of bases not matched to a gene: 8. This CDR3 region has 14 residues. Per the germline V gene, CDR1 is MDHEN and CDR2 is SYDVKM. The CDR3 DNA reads TGTGCCAGCAGATCTTGGACAGGGAGCGAAAAACTGTTTTTT. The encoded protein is CASRSWTGSEKLFF.